Below, 6 T cell receptor beta chains from the same sample are listed, as sequenced in a study of cytomegalovirus exposure and HLA in healthy donors. Method: immunoSEQ multiplex PCR; TCRdb's copy keeps in-frame clones and lacks some. The repertoire holds some 77,000 clones, with around 96% as singletons. Sequencing was done on a sample of PBMCs. The receptors stem from a young man in good health and CMV-seropositive.

The genes are TRBV6-4 and TRBJ2-2; 10 bases agree with TRBD2. CDR1 and CDR2 (germline): MRHNA, SNTAGT. The J segment lost 4 bases and the V segment lost 1 base, leaving 9 bases of the junction unmatched. This CDR3 comprises 18 residues. The CDR3 protein is CASSDFPAGGPPTGELFF. Written as DNA, the CDR3 is TGTGCCAGCAGTGACTTCCCAGCGGGGGGGCCTCCCACCGGGGAGCTGTTTTTT.

The chain is built from TRBV4-1 and TRBJ2-7; tentative D call: TRBD2 (5 bases). This CDR3 region has 14 residues. From germline, CDR1 is MGHRA and CDR2 YSYEKL. V was cut by 1 base and J by 7 bases, with 14 bases left in between. The CDR3 sequence is CASSQVSGSEEQYF. The CDR3 DNA follows: TGCGCCAGCAGCCAAGTCTCGGGAAGTGAGGAGCAGTACTTC.

The rearrangement uses TRBV28 and TRBJ2-5; TRBD2 aligns across 13 bases. CDR3 length: 15 residues. The germline gives CDR1 MDHEN, CDR2 SYDVKM. The V and J ends lost 3 bases and 5 bases, in that order; junction bases with no gene match: 3. CDR3 sequence: CASSFGLAGVETQYF. CDR3 sequence (DNA): TGTGCCAGCAGTTTCGGACTAGCGGGAGTGGAGACCCAGTACTTC. Complete variable domain (other parts from reference TRBV28 and TRBJ2-5): DVKVTQSSRYLVKRTGEKVFLECVQDMDHENMFWYRQDPGLGLRLIYFSYDVKMKEKGDIPEGYSVSREKKERFSLILESASTNQTSMYLCASSFGLAGVETQYFGPGTRLLVL.

In nucleotides, the CDR3 is TGTGCCAGCAGTTCGACAGTGACTGGAAACACCATATATTTT. This codes for CASSSTVTGNTIYF. The chain has TRBV28 and TRBJ1-3; possibly TRBD1 for D (5 bases). The CDR3 spans 14 residues. The V end lost 4 bases, the J end lost 2 bases, and 9 bases lay between the germline ends. CDR1 and CDR2 from the germline V gene are MDHEN and SYDVKM.

CDR3 bases: TGTGCCAGCAGCTTATCCGGGGGTCCCTACGAGCAGTACTTC. It codes for CASSLSGGPYEQYF. V usage is TRBV11-1 and J usage is TRBJ2-7, with a tentative D call TRBD2 (6 bases). CDR3 length equals 14 residues. The germline gives CDR1 SGHAT, CDR2 FQDESV (reference sequence). The germline V and J ends were trimmed by 2 bases and 2 bases, with 10 bases remaining between them.

The CDR3 DNA sequence: TGTGCTAGTGGCGCTCACGGGGGAACCTACAATGAGCAGTTCTTC. Its protein is CASGAHGGTYNEQFF. The chain carries TRBV12-5 and TRBJ2-1; D might be TRBD2 (6 bases). The CDR3 spans 15 residues. Looked up from germline, CDR1 is LGHNT and CDR2 is FRNRAP. V lost 6 bases to trimming and J lost 2 bases, with 14 bases between them.